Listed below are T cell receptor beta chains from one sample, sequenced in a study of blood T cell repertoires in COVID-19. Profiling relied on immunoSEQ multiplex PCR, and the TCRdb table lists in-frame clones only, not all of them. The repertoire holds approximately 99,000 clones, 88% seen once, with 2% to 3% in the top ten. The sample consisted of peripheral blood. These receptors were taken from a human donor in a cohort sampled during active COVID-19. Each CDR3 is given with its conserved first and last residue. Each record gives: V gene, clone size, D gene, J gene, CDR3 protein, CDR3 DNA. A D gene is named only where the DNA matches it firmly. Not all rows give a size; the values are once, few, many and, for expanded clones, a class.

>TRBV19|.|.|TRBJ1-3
CASRVGGTSGNTIYF
TGTGCCAGTAGAGTGGGGGGGACCTCTGGAAACACCATATATTTT
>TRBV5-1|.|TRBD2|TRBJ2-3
CASSFGGRADTQYF
TGCGCCAGCAGCTTTGGCGGGAGGGCCGATACGCAGTATTTT
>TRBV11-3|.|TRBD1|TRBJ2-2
CASSFKATWTGGELFF
TGTGCCAGCAGCTTTAAGGCTACCTGGACAGGTGGGGAGCTGTTTTTT
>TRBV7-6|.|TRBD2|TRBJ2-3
CASSLHGRVDTQYF
TGTGCCAGCAGCTTACACGGGAGGGTAGATACGCAGTATTTT
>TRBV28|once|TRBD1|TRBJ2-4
CASSPLPGGKAKNIQYF
TGTGCCAGCAGCCCCCTCCCAGGGGGCAAAGCCAAAAACATTCAGTACTTC
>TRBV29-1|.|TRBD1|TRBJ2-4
CSVGTGDHIQYF
TGCAGCGTTGGAACAGGGGATCACATTCAGTACTTC
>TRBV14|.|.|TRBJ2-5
CASSQDFVETQYF
TGTGCCAGCAGCCAAGATTTCGTAGAGACCCAGTACTTC
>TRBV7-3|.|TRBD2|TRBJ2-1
CASSVGTSRNNEQFF
TGTGCCAGCAGCGTCGGGACTAGCCGCAACAATGAGCAGTTCTTC
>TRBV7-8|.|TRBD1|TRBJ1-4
CASSRDRVIVGEKLFF
TGTGCCAGCAGTCGGGACAGGGTCATAGTCGGTGAAAAACTGTTTTTT
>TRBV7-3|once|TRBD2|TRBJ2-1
CASSPDPGGPDNEQFF
TGTGCCAGCAGCCCTGATCCGGGAGGGCCCGACAATGAGCAGTTCTTC
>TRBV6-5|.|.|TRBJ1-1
CASSYPSRGEAFF
TGTGCCAGCAGTTATCCCTCCAGAGGTGAAGCTTTCTTT
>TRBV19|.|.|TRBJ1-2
CASSIAGPADYGYTF
TGTGCCAGTAGTATAGCAGGGCCCGCGGACTATGGCTACACCTTC
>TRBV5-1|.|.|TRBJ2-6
CASSWETSVKWANVLTF
TGCGCCAGCAGCTGGGAGACTTCCGTTAAGTGGGCCAACGTCCTGACTTTC
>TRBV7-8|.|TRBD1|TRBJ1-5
CASSKWEGGTNQPQHF
TGTGCCAGCAGCAAGTGGGAAGGGGGCACCAATCAGCCCCAGCATTTT
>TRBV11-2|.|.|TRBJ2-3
CASSPDKVSADTQYF
TGTGCCAGCAGCCCCGACAAGGTATCGGCAGATACGCAGTATTTT
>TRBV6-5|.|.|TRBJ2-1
CASSPHSLNEQFF
TGTGCCAGCAGTCCGCATAGTCTAAATGAGCAGTTCTTC
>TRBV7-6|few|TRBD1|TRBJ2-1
CASSPTGGPYNEQFF
TGTGCCAGCAGCCCCACAGGGGGCCCATACAATGAGCAGTTCTTC
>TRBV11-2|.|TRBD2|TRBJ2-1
CASSLSPNEREGLRNEQFF
TGTGCCAGCAGCTTAAGCCCAAATGAGCGGGAGGGCCTTCGGAATGAGCAGTTCTTC
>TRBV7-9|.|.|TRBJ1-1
CASSLVGRGGNTEAFF
TGTGCCAGCAGCTTAGTCGGAAGGGGGGGGAACACTGAAGCTTTCTTT
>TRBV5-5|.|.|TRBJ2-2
CASQQGRNTGELFF
TGTGCCAGCCAGCAGGGGAGGAACACCGGGGAGCTGTTTTTT
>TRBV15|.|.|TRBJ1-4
CATSLGGGDEKLFF
TGTGCCACGTCCCTCGGGGGAGGTGATGAAAAACTGTTTTTT
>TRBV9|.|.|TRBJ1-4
CASSVDSVREELFF
TGTGCCAGCAGCGTAGATAGTGTCCGGGAGGAACTGTTTTTT
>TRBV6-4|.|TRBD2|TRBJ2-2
CASSDGGWWREGGGNTGELFF
TGTGCCAGCAGTGACGGGGGGTGGTGGCGGGAGGGAGGCGGCAACACCGGGGAGCTGTTTTTT
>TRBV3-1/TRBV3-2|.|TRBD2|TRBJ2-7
CASSPHTGTSASTYEQYF
TGTGCCAGCAGCCCCCACACAGGGACTAGCGCGAGCACCTACGAGCAGTACTTC
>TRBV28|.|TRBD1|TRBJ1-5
CASRPTGANNQPQHF
TGTGCCAGCAGGCCTACAGGGGCGAACAATCAGCCCCAGCATTTT
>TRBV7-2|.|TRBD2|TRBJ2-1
CASSLTGGSYNEQFF
TGTGCCAGCAGCTTAACGGGGGGATCCTACAATGAGCAGTTCTTC
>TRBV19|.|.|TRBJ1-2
CASRDQGSSGYGYTF
TGTGCCAGTAGGGATCAGGGTTCGTCGGGCTATGGCTACACCTTC
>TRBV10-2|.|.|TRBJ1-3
CASSQGSGNTIYF
TGCGCCAGCAGTCAGGGATCTGGAAACACCATATATTTT
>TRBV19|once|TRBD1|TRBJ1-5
CASKDRENQPQHF
TGTGCCAGTAAGGACAGGGAAAATCAGCCCCAGCATTTT
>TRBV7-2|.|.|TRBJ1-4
CASSLRHITGDEKLFF
TGTGCCAGCAGCTTAAGACATATAACAGGAGATGAAAAACTGTTTTTT
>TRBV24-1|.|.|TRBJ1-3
CATSDGTPGHLLGNTIYF
TGTGCCACCAGTGACGGTACTCCGGGACACTTGTTAGGAAACACCATATATTTT
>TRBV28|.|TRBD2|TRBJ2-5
CASSLWTSGGSQETQYF
TGTGCCAGCAGTTTATGGACTAGCGGGGGGTCACAAGAGACCCAGTACTTC
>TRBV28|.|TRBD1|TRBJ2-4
CASSPSVGQGQGNIQYF
TGTGCCAGCAGTCCGAGCGTCGGACAGGGCCAGGGGAACATTCAGTACTTC
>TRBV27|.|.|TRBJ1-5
CASSLTRDRNQPQHF
TGTGCCAGCAGTCTGACCCGGGATCGCAATCAGCCCCAGCATTTT
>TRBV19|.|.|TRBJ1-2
CASSTRDISGYTF
TGTGCCAGTAGTACTAGGGACATCAGTGGCTACACCTTC
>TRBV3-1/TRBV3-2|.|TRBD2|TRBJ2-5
CASSQDRLAGGGTQYF
TGTGCCAGCAGCCAAGACCGGCTAGCGGGTGGCGGGACCCAGTACTTC
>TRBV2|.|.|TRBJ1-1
CASSVPGDLADRQAFF
TGTGCCAGCAGTGTCCCAGGGGACCTGGCCGATAGGCAAGCTTTCTTT
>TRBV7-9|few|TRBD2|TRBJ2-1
CASSLAAGGRDEQFF
TGTGCCAGCAGCCTGGCAGCGGGAGGTAGGGATGAGCAGTTCTTC